Below are 3 T cell receptor beta chains sequenced from a single sample in a study of blood T cell repertoires in COVID-19. Only in-frame clones appear in the TCRdb table, and some are missing; sequencing was by immunoSEQ multiplex PCR. This sample yields fewer than 200,000 clones, of which 80% to 90% are seen a single time; about 2.7% belongs to the top ten. The source material was peripheral blood. The receptors originated from a woman at least 80 years old with COVID-19, enrolled during active disease.

The chain carries TRBV6-5 and TRBJ2-6; tentative D call: TRBD2 (7 bases). Trimming took off 2 bases at V and 3 bases at J, with 11 bases between the two ends. The V gene's germline CDR1 is MNHEY and CDR2 SVGAGI. This CDR3 has 16 residues. CDR3 nucleotides: TGTGCCAGCAGTTACGCGGGGGCTCGTGGGGCCAACGTCCTGACTTTC. Protein: CASSYAGARGANVLTF.

This clone turned up a few times. The chain is built from TRBV28 and TRBJ1-3; possible D gene TRBD1, 5 bases. Germline CDR1 and CDR2: MDHEN and SYDVKM. The V end was cut by 2 bases, the J end by 3 bases, with 8 bases between. The CDR3 length is 14 residues. CDR3 sequence: CASSLNRGGNTIYF. The CDR3 DNA follows: TGTGCCAGCAGTTTAAATAGGGGTGGAAACACCATATATTTT.

This clone was seen a handful of times. The rearrangement links TRBV2 to TRBJ1-4, with D tentatively TRBD1 (6 bases). The CDR3 spans 13 residues. V lost 6 bases to trimming and J lost 8 bases, with 13 bases between them. Germline V CDR1 and CDR2: SNHLY, FYNNEI. The CDR3, as DNA: TGTGCCAGCAGCCGCGACAGGAGCGAAAAACTGTTTTTT. Protein: CASSRDRSEKLFF.